Sequencing of this T cell receptor beta chain was carried out in a study of Ad26.COV2.S vaccination and SARS-CoV-2 variants. Data came from immunoSEQ multiplex PCR; TCRdb stores just in-frame clones and leaves some out. The data contain hundreds of thousands of clones, roughly 90% of them singletons. Treatment in this sample: 15 to 20 received Ad26.COV2.S at low or high dose, single or two shots; 5 received placebo; per-sample allocation not given. Sampling happened 63 days after the first vaccine or placebo injection. Germline CDR1 reads LGHNA; CDR2 reads YSLEER. The length of the CDR3 is 15 residues. Trimming took 4 bases from V and 6 from J, leaving 15 bases between them.

This sequence originates from a person between 18 and 60 years old who received the Ad26.COV2.S COVID-19 vaccine or a placebo. The J gene is TRBJ1-4, the V gene TRBV4-3, with D unclear. The sample here was peripheral blood, taken in a trial of Ad26.COV2.S vaccine versus placebo. DNA for the CDR3: TGCGCCAGCAGCCGAGGGATAGCCCCTGATGAAAAACTGTTTTTT. Its translation: CASSRGIAPDEKLFF.